A single TCR beta chain is shown here with its context. The target of this receptor is not known. Base qualities are not recorded, but no much larger clone differs from it by a single base. The CDR3 runs 14 residues from the cysteine to the phenylalanine. The read is trimmed to its CDR3 DNA, 42 bases read in frame from base 1. Trimming takes 0 bases from V and 4 bases from J, and the germline ends sit 9 bases apart. CDR1 SGHTA and CDR2 FQGNSA are derived from the germline V gene. For repertoire sequencing, the TCR beta CDR3 regions were amplified from RNA transcripts. A first-round RT-PCR used HTBI primers with the Qiagen OneStep RT-PCR kit, followed by a second-round multiplex PCR, size selection and purification. Libraries were sequenced on an Illumina HiSeq2000 using paired-end 100 bp reads. On the authors' methods: Reads were processed with SOAPnuke, discarding reads with adapters, uncalled bases, mean Phred below 15, or no exact constant-primer or identifier match. High-quality paired reads were merged with COPE v1.2.5. Unique nucleotide sequences were defined as clonotypes and aligned to IMGT TRB V, D and J references using MiTCR v1.1. The analysis was limited to V-J combinations with a frequency above 0.0001, which together covered over 99% of the repertoires. For each V-J combination, a TCR clonal expansion and chaos score was defined as F50 clonal expansion divided by the chaos observed in the TCRdist matrix. Welch's t-statistics and random forest were used to narrow the features down to more than 10 V-J combinations, which were then fed into a naive Bayes classifier. The Morisita-Horn index was used to measure how similar the thyroid and blood repertoires were. The public reads were reprocessed in TCRdb via fastp at Q25 and MiXCR, keeping in-frame beta chains. Merged by CDR3 protein, the rows form single entries marked with the most common genes and DNA. TCRdb assigned the V and J calls; the authors' analysis was not used. This sample comprises about 220,000 distinct CDR3 sequences, 20% to 25% of them detected only once. The ten largest clones represent 35% to 55% of the sample.

The data are from a study of Graves' ophthalmopathy and Graves' hyperthyroidism listed by TCRdb under 2018. For the wider study: Peripheral blood was collected at initial diagnosis, before any treatment. In total, approximately 130 blood samples were TCR-sequenced: 40 to 45 ophthalmopathy, some 80 hyperthyroidism and roughly 17 hyperthyroidism-to-ophthalmopathy patients. To explore V-J signatures distinguishing ophthalmopathy from hyperthyroidism, a discovery set of 100 or so patients (around 42 ophthalmopathy, around 55 stable hyperthyroidism) was enrolled. An independent validation cohort was composed of around 19 hyperthyroidism patients and roughly 16 patients who later progressed from hyperthyroidism to ophthalmopathy. Following sample collection, hyperthyroidism patients were given methimazole at a starting dose of 30 mg daily, and ophthalmopathy patients were given high-dose intravenous methylprednisolone. For training and testing, the roughly 97 patients in the discovery cohort were randomly divided in a 7:3 ratio. TCR beta repertoire signatures were used to distinguish Graves' ophthalmopathy from Graves' hyperthyroidism and to predict progression to ophthalmopathy. In more than five hyperthyroidism patients, T-cell repertoires of thyroid tissue and blood were compared. What the authors observed across the whole study: In cross-validation, the 13-signature model distinguished ophthalmopathy from stable hyperthyroidism with approximately 90% sensitivity and around 84% specificity, while in the test set the corresponding values were approximately 80% and 75%. In validation, the model predicted ophthalmopathy progression with 55% to 71% sensitivity and 72.22% specificity; some 13 predicted patients were CT-confirmed with GO in a median of around 6.5 months. No statistical method was used to set the sample size in advance, and the investigators knew which group each participant was assigned to. Most of the expanded thyroid clonotypes with a frequency above 0.001 were also detected in blood, and it was suggested that the thyroid immune response may be reflected by blood repertoires.

Patients with ophthalmopathy had moderately to severely active disease, with a Clinical Activity Score of 3 or more, a NOSPECS grade of 4 or more, and a disease duration of less than 3 months. Patients were excluded if they had other autoimmune diseases, uncontrolled infections, pregnancy or lactation. Clinical symptoms, serum thyroxine, TRAb, thyroid ultrasound and orbital computed tomography formed the basis of the diagnosis. Using Ficoll-Paque density gradient centrifugation, PBMCs were isolated from about 9.4 ml of fresh peripheral blood. Total RNA was extracted with Trizol reagent and quality-checked on an Agilent 2100 Bioanalyzer.

The rearranged segments are TRBV7-2 and TRBJ2-5, with the D gene not confidently named. The sample consisted of peripheral blood. The TCR comes from a woman aged 45-59 years with Graves' ophthalmopathy. Donor details come from another sample of the same person, matched by shared clones. The nucleotide sequence is TGTGCCAGCAGCTTAGCATTCAAGCCAGAGACCCAGTACTTC. Translation gives CASSLAFKPETQYF.